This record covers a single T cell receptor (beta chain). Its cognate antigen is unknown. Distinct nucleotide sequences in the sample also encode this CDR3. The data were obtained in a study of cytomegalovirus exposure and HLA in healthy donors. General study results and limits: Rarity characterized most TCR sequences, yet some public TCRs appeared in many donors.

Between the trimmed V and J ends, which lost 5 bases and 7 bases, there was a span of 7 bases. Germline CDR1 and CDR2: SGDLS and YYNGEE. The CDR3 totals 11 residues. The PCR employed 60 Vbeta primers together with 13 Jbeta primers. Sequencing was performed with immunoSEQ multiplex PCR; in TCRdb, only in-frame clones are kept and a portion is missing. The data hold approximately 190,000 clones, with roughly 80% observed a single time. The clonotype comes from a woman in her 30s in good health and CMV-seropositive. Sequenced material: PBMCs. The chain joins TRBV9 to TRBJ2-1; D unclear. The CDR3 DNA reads TGTGCCAGCAGTTCGAGAAATGAGCAGTTCTTC. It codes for CASSSRNEQFF.